The rows below give T cell receptor beta chains drawn from one sample of a study of vaccination effects on CD4 cells after COVID-19. The method was immunoSEQ multiplex PCR; TCRdb's version includes in-frame clones alone and lacks a portion of them. The table includes approximately 30,000 clones, about 70% detected once. Antigens for these TCRs are unknown. This material consisted of CD4+ T cells from PBMCs cultured with SARS-CoV-2 spike peptides, taken before COVID-19 vaccination. The receptors were gathered from a human donor who received a COVID-19 vaccine. Both conserved end residues are part of each CDR3. The order of the fields is clone size, J gene, V gene, D gene, CDR3 length, CDR3 protein, CDR3 DNA. The D gene is left open where the match is weak. Some rows have no size entry. The others give once, few or many, or a class for an expanded clone.

size: NA
J: TRBJ1-1
V: TRBV4-2
D: TRBD1
length: 16
CDR3: CASSQVSDRVDTEAFF
DNA: TGTGCCAGCAGCCAAGTCTCGGACAGGGTAGACACTGAAGCTTTCTTT

size: NA
J: TRBJ1-2
V: TRBV24-1
D: NA
length: 13
CDR3: CATSGNSFYGYTF
DNA: TGTGCCACCAGTGGGAACTCTTTCTATGGCTACACCTTC

size: NA
J: TRBJ1-5
V: TRBV9
D: NA
length: 14
CDR3: CASSVGTVNQPQHF
DNA: TGTGCCAGCAGCGTAGGTACGGTGAATCAGCCCCAGCATTTT

size: NA
J: TRBJ2-3
V: TRBV7-6
D: TRBD2
length: 17
CDR3: CASSLFPLAGGTDTQYF
DNA: TGTGCCAGCAGCTTATTCCCACTAGCGGGGGGCACAGATACGCAGTATTTT

size: NA
J: TRBJ2-2
V: TRBV6-1
D: NA
length: 13
CDR3: CASSELLTGELFF
DNA: TGTGCCAGCAGTGAATTGCTTACCGGGGAGCTGTTTTTT

size: once
J: TRBJ2-3
V: TRBV10-3
D: TRBD2
length: 18
CDR3: CAISESYPTSGGTDTQYF
DNA: TGTGCCATCAGTGAGTCATACCCGACTAGCGGGGGCACAGATACGCAGTATTTT

size: NA
J: TRBJ2-2
V: TRBV12-5
D: NA
length: 15
CDR3: CASGPGTAVTGELFF
DNA: TGTGCTAGTGGCCCGGGGACGGCCGTCACCGGGGAGCTGTTTTTT

size: NA
J: TRBJ2-3
V: TRBV24-1
D: NA
length: 13
CDR3: CATSDVGGDTQYF
DNA: TGTGCCACCAGTGATGTGGGGGGAGATACGCAGTATTTT

size: NA
J: TRBJ2-5
V: TRBV7-8
D: NA
length: 14
CDR3: CASSLQDSRETQYF
DNA: TGTGCCAGCAGCCTACAGGACTCCAGAGAGACCCAGTACTTC

size: NA
J: TRBJ2-7
V: TRBV5-1
D: NA
length: 15
CDR3: CASSLEVAARSEQYF
DNA: TGCGCCAGCAGCTTGGAAGTTGCCGCTAGGTCCGAGCAGTACTTC

size: NA
J: TRBJ1-4
V: TRBV15
D: TRBD1
length: 15
CDR3: CATSSPGTGGEKLFF
DNA: TGTGCCACCAGCAGCCCGGGGACAGGGGGGGAAAAACTGTTTTTT

size: NA
J: TRBJ2-3
V: TRBV27
D: NA
length: 14
CDR3: CASGGGGRADTQYF
DNA: TGTGCCAGCGGGGGAGGGGGCCGGGCAGATACGCAGTATTTT

size: NA
J: TRBJ2-7
V: TRBV6-6
D: NA
length: 12
CDR3: CASSSVEDEQYF
DNA: TGTGCCAGCAGCTCTGTGGAGGACGAGCAGTACTTC

size: NA
J: TRBJ2-3
V: TRBV6-4
D: TRBD2
length: 16
CDR3: CASSDLGGGGTDTQYF
DNA: TGTGCCAGCAGTGACCTGGGAGGCGGGGGGACAGATACGCAGTATTTT

size: once
J: TRBJ1-2
V: TRBV2
D: TRBD1
length: 13
CDR3: CASSDRGGHGYTF
DNA: TGTGCCAGCAGTGATAGAGGGGGCCACGGCTACACCTTC

size: NA
J: TRBJ2-5
V: TRBV29-1
D: TRBD2
length: 14
CDR3: CSVEGGGAWETQYF
DNA: TGCAGCGTTGAAGGCGGGGGGGCCTGGGAGACCCAGTACTTC

size: NA
J: TRBJ2-7
V: TRBV2
D: NA
length: 11
CDR3: CASIFRYEQYF
DNA: TGTGCCAGCATTTTTCGTTACGAGCAGTACTTC

size: NA
J: TRBJ2-7
V: TRBV5-4
D: NA
length: 13
CDR3: CASSRQASYEQYF
DNA: TGTGCCAGCAGCCGCCAGGCTTCCTACGAGCAGTACTTC

size: NA
J: TRBJ2-7
V: TRBV11-1
D: NA
length: 11
CDR3: CASSLDYEQYF
DNA: TGTGCCAGCAGCTTAGACTACGAGCAGTACTTC

size: few
J: TRBJ2-3
V: TRBV11-1
D: NA
length: 16
CDR3: CASSDRRFSSTDTQYF
DNA: TGTGCCAGCAGCGACCGCCGGTTCTCCTCCACAGATACGCAGTATTTT

size: NA
J: TRBJ2-3
V: TRBV6-5
D: TRBD2
length: 14
CDR3: CASRAGGLRDTQYF
DNA: TGTGCCAGCAGAGCGGGGGGGCTGAGGGATACGCAGTATTTT

size: few
J: TRBJ2-7
V: TRBV19
D: TRBD1
length: 14
CDR3: CASKMGQGTYEQYF
DNA: TGTGCCAGTAAGATGGGACAGGGTACCTACGAGCAGTACTTC